These 25 T cell receptor beta chains were all obtained from the same sample, sequenced in a study of blood T cell repertoires in COVID-19. Sequencing used immunoSEQ multiplex PCR; TCRdb keeps in-frame clones, though not all of them. The top ten clones hold around 13% of a sample with tens of thousands of clones, approximately 83% of them seen once. Material: peripheral blood. Receptor source: a human donor in a cohort sampled during active COVID-19.

The chain joins TRBV19 to TRBJ2-7; 9 bases map to TRBD2. The germline CDR1 and CDR2 sequences are LNHDA and SQIVND (reference sequence). Trimming at V came to 5 bases and at J to 3 bases, leaving 2 bases not matched to a gene. The CDR3 runs to 13 residues. The CDR3 region is CASSYSGSYEQYF. CDR3 sequence (DNA): TGTGCCAGTAGTTATAGCGGGAGCTACGAGCAGTACTTC.

V usage is TRBV6-4 and J usage is TRBJ2-7; D possibly corresponds to TRBD2 (6 bases). Trimming took 3 bases from V and 6 from J, leaving 12 bases between them. The CDR3 consists of 13 residues. Germline CDR1 and CDR2: MRHNA and SNTAGT. The CDR3 is CASSETGASEQYF. The CDR3 DNA reads TGTGCCAGCAGTGAAACGGGAGCCTCCGAGCAGTACTTC.

This clone was found once. V and J are TRBV28 and TRBJ2-7; 9 bases are shared with TRBD1. The length of the CDR3 is 13 residues. V was clipped by 4 bases and J by 7 bases; unmatched bases: 5. CDR1 and CDR2 (germline): MDHEN, SYDVKM. The CDR3 region has the DNA TGTGCCAGCAGTTACAGGGGGCTGAGGGAGCAGTACTTC. This codes for CASSYRGLREQYF.

This sequence joins TRBV29-1 and TRBJ2-5; 8 positions agree with TRBD1. The V segment lost 7 bases and the J segment 4 bases; nucleotides outside the gene matches: 8. The CDR3 contains 13 residues. Germline CDR1 is SQVTM and CDR2 is ANQGSEA. CDR3 in amino acids: CSGFQGAGETQYF. The DNA of the CDR3 is TGCAGCGGTTTCCAGGGGGCCGGAGAGACCCAGTACTTC.

This chain uses TRBV3-1 (or the pseudogene TRBV3-2) with TRBJ2-3; 8 bases line up with TRBD2. Germline loops: CDR1 LGHDT, CDR2 YNNKEL (reference sequence). CDR3 size: 17 residues. The trim removed 1 base at V and 5 bases at J, leaving 11 bases unmatched. CDR3 bases: TGTGCCAGCAGCCAAGTGTTTAGCGCGGGGGGTGAAGATACGCAGTATTTT. Its translation: CASSQVFSAGGEDTQYF.

Turning to this clone: Other DNA sequences of this sample code for an identical CDR3. This rearrangement joins TRBV5-1 to TRBJ1-2; D uncertain. Trimming removed 0 bases at V and 4 bases at J, with 7 bases between. CDR3 length equals 13 residues. Germline CDR1 reads SGHRS; CDR2 reads YFSETQ. The CDR3 sequence is CASSLDGGYGYTF. The CDR3 DNA is TGCGCCAGCAGCTTGGACGGCGGCTATGGCTACACCTTC.

V gene TRBV9 combines with J gene TRBJ2-1; TRBD1 might be the D (5 bases). Trimming pared 2 bases from V and 7 bases from J, leaving 7 bases between. The CDR3 runs 12 residues. CDR1 and CDR2 from the germline V gene are SGDLS and YYNGEE. CDR3 sequence (DNA): TGTGCCAGCAGCGTCCCAGGGAATGAGCAGTTCTTC. It yields the protein CASSVPGNEQFF.

The CDR3 DNA is TGTGCCAGTAGTAATACAGCCGTACATGGCTACACCTTC. This translates into CASSNTAVHGYTF. The rearrangement joins TRBV19 to TRBJ1-2; D unresolved. The CDR3 spans 13 residues. Trimming pared 4 bases from V and 6 bases from J, leaving 12 bases between. Germline V CDR1 and CDR2: LNHDA, SQIVND (reference sequence).

The chain uses TRBV28 and TRBJ1-1, with TRBD1 matching over 8 bases. This CDR3 comprises 14 residues. Trimming cost V 10 bases and J 4 bases; bases outside gene matches: 11. Germline CDR1 MDHEN, CDR2 SYDVKM. CDR3 region: CATHRGVASTEAFF. CDR3 nucleotide sequence: TGTGCCACCCACAGGGGGGTTGCGAGCACTGAAGCTTTCTTT. Full variable domain (remainder filled in from reference TRBV28 and TRBJ1-1): DVKVTQSSRYLVKRTGEKVFLECVQDMDHENMFWYRQDPGLGLRLIYFSYDVKMKEKGDIPEGYSVSREKKERFSLILESASTNQTSMYLCATHRGVASTEAFFGQGTRLTVV.

J is TRBJ1-5 and V is TRBV6-1; D possibly corresponds to TRBD1 (5 bases). Looked up from germline, CDR1 is MNHNS and CDR2 is SASEGT. This CDR3 region has 15 residues. Trimming pared 0 bases from V and 9 bases from J, leaving 15 bases between. The CDR3 bases are TGTGCCAGCAGTGAAGCAGGGGTTGGGGTACGGCCCCAGCATTTT. Protein: CASSEAGVGVRPQHF.

This clone has just one count. The rearrangement joins TRBV10-2 to TRBJ1-1; possible D gene TRBD1, 5 bases. The V and J ends lost 4 bases and 4 bases respectively, with 10 bases between them. CDR3 size: 13 residues. In germline, CDR1 is WSHSY, CDR2 SAAADI. In nucleotides, the CDR3 is TGCGCCAGCAGTGCCTCGGGGGGCACTGAAGCTTTCTTT. Protein product: CASSASGGTEAFF.

J is TRBJ1-5 and V is TRBV28; 8 bases match TRBD1. CDR1 and CDR2 (germline): MDHEN, SYDVKM. Trimming at V came to 5 bases and at J to 4 bases, leaving 4 bases not matched to a gene. The length of the CDR3 is 14 residues. CDR3 protein: CASSPGTGNQPQHF. CDR3 sequence (DNA): TGTGCCAGCAGTCCCGGGACAGGAAATCAGCCCCAGCATTTT. Variable domain in full (rest from reference TRBV28 and TRBJ1-5): DVKVTQSSRYLVKRTGEKVFLECVQDMDHENMFWYRQDPGLGLRLIYFSYDVKMKEKGDIPEGYSVSREKKERFSLILESASTNQTSMYLCASSPGTGNQPQHFGDGTRLSIL.

The genes are TRBV9 and TRBJ1-2; D might be TRBD1 (6 bases). Trimming removed 0 bases at V and 5 bases at J, with 23 bases between. The germline gives CDR1 SGDLS, CDR2 YYNGEE. There are 18 residues in the CDR3. The CDR3 protein is CASSVATGAGAIYYGYTF. As DNA, the CDR3 is TGTGCCAGCAGCGTAGCTACTGGGGCAGGGGCGATTTATTATGGCTACACCTTC.

V gene TRBV5-4 combines with J gene TRBJ1-4, with TRBD1 identical over 7 bases. V shed 4 bases and J 0 bases; nucleotides not matched to a gene: 6. The CDR3 is made up of 16 amino acids. Germline values: CDR1 SGHNT, CDR2 YYREEE (reference sequence). The CDR3 region is CASSIGQAATNEKLFF. As DNA, the CDR3 is TGTGCCAGCAGCATCGGACAGGCTGCAACTAATGAAAAACTGTTTTTT.

The rearrangement uses TRBV25-1 and TRBJ2-1, with a weak D call TRBD2 (7 bases). Trimming took 9 bases from V and 2 from J, leaving 20 bases between them. The germline V gene has CDR1 MGHDK and CDR2 SYGVNS. The CDR3 runs to 16 residues. The CDR3 sequence is CARDLARGGTYNEQFF. For the CDR3, the DNA is TGTGCCAGGGATTTAGCGAGGGGGGGCACCTACAATGAGCAGTTCTTC.

The rearrangement joins TRBV27 to TRBJ2-7, with D possibly being TRBD2 (6 bases). Trimming cost V 6 bases and J 12 bases, with 21 bases left between them. CDR3 length: 13 residues. From germline, CDR1 is MNHEY and CDR2 SMNVEV (reference sequence). CDR3 region: CASRTGANITPYF. For the CDR3, the DNA is TGTGCCAGCAGGACGGGAGCAAATATAACCCCGTACTTC.

The chain carries TRBV11-2 and TRBJ2-7; 10 bases are a match to TRBD1. Unmatched junction bases numbered 4, after V lost 4 bases and J lost 4 bases. Germline CDR1 is SGHAT and CDR2 is FQNNGV. CDR3 size: 14 residues. The DNA of the CDR3 is TGTGCCAGCAGCTCGGGACAGGGGAGGTACGAGCAGTACTTC. It codes for CASSSGQGRYEQYF.

The chain recombines TRBV19 with TRBJ2-2; 8 bases fit TRBD1. From germline, CDR1 is LNHDA and CDR2 SQIVND (reference sequence). Losses at the gene ends were 7 bases for V and 7 bases for J; bases not matched to a gene: 8. The CDR3 is made up of 14 amino acids. The chain's CDR3 is CASIPGGADGELFF. DNA for the CDR3: TGTGCCAGTATTCCAGGGGGCGCGGACGGGGAGCTGTTTTTT. The whole variable domain, remainder taken from reference TRBV19 and TRBJ2-2, is DGGITQSPKYLFRKEGQNVTLSCEQNLNHDAMYWYRQDPGQGLRLIYYSQIVNDFQKGDIAEGYSVSREKKESFPLTVTSAQKNPTAFYLCASIPGGADGELFFGEGSRLTVL.

V is TRBV29-1 and J is TRBJ2-5, with D perhaps matching TRBD1 (6 bases). V was clipped by 6 bases and J by 7 bases, with 21 bases between them. CDR3 length: 14 amino acids. CDR1 is SQVTM, CDR2 ANQGSEA, per germline. CDR3 bases: TGCAGCGTGGCAGGGGTAGTGTCCTTCGGGACCCAGTACTTC. The encoded protein is CSVAGVVSFGTQYF. Together with reference TRBV29-1 and TRBJ2-5, the CDR3 gives the full variable domain: SAVISQKPSRDICQRGTSLTIQCQVDSQVTMMFWYRQQPGQSLTLIATANQGSEATYESGFVIDKFPISRPNLTFSTLTVSNMSPEDSSIYLCSVAGVVSFGTQYFGPGTRLLVL.

The chain employs TRBV7-2 and TRBJ2-5; D might be TRBD1 (6 bases). Germline lookup yields CDR1 SGHTA and CDR2 FQGNSA. The germline V and J ends were trimmed by 4 bases and 3 bases, with 12 bases remaining between them. The CDR3 totals 14 residues. In nucleotides, the CDR3 is TGTGCCAGCAGCTCAAATTACAGGGAAGAGACCCAGTACTTC. Amino acids: CASSSNYREETQYF.

The rearrangement links TRBV5-1 to TRBJ1-1; 12 nucleotides line up with TRBD1. Germline loops: CDR1 SGHRS, CDR2 YFSETQ. The CDR3 extends over 15 amino acids. Trimming at V came to 5 bases and at J to 7 bases, leaving 9 bases not matched to a gene. The CDR3 DNA sequence: TGCGCCAGCAGGGGACAGGGGGCGGTTTTTGTTGAAGCTTTCTTT. It specifies CASRGQGAVFVEAFF.

The chain combines TRBV9 with TRBJ2-5; 15 nucleotides line up with TRBD2. Germline V CDR1 and CDR2: SGDLS, YYNGEE. CDR3 size: 17 residues. V was pared by 5 bases and J by 5 bases, with 10 bases of the junction left unmatched. The chain's CDR3 is CASSGGLAGGPGETQYF. CDR3 DNA: TGTGCCAGCAGTGGTGGACTAGCGGGAGGGCCGGGGGAGACCCAGTACTTC.

This chain connects TRBV7-2 to TRBJ1-2, with 9 positions matching TRBD1. The trim removed 1 base at V and 2 bases at J, leaving 11 bases unmatched. The germline gives CDR1 SGHTA, CDR2 FQGNSA. This CDR3 is 18 amino acids long. The CDR3 nucleotides are TGTGCCAGCAGCTTAGTATTGACAGGGGGGAAGGGGAACTATGGCTACACCTTC. It encodes CASSLVLTGGKGNYGYTF.

This clone has a single count. This chain connects TRBV28 to TRBJ1-2; 7 bases fit TRBD1. With 3 bases clipped from V and 4 bases from J, the junction kept 8 bases outside the gene matches. The CDR3 is made up of 15 amino acids. The germline CDR1 and CDR2 sequences are MDHEN and SYDVKM. The CDR3 region has the DNA TGTGCCAGCAGTTTGGGGGGAACAGGGGCCTATGGCTACACCTTC. Translation: CASSLGGTGAYGYTF.

The V and J genes are TRBV5-5 and TRBJ2-7, with TRBD1 matching over 9 bases. With V trimmed by 5 bases and J by 3 bases, 3 bases remained unmatched. Looked up from germline, CDR1 is SGHKS and CDR2 is YYEKEE (reference sequence). The CDR3 runs 13 residues. The DNA of the CDR3 is TGTGCCAGCAGTTGGACAGGGGTCTACGAGCAGTACTTC. Translation: CASSWTGVYEQYF.